The 26 T cell receptor beta chains below were found in one sample sequenced in a study of blood T cells in healthy people across ages. Combining a sample-barcoded 5' primer with a J-beta primer mix, a second PCR ran for about 7 to 11 cycles. TCRdb called the 5' RACE reads again in MiXCR, with one record for every CDR3 protein. The sample shows 910,000 or so distinct CDR3 sequences, 51% of them seen only once. Sequenced material: blood. These receptors all come from a woman aged 60-75 years in good health.

The rearrangement links TRBV20-1 to TRBJ1-4, with D perhaps TRBD1 (5 bases). The length of the CDR3 is 12 residues. V gave up 5 bases and J gave up 8 bases, with 12 bases separating them. Looked up from germline, CDR1 is DFQATT and CDR2 is SNEGSKA (reference sequence). This chain's CDR3 is CSAAGGAEKLFF. CDR3 sequence (DNA): TGCAGTGCTGCCGGAGGGGCCGAAAAACTGTTTTTT.

This clonotype was found a few times. V usage is TRBV28 and J usage is TRBJ1-4; 8 positions agree with TRBD1. The CDR3 is 17 residues long. CDR1 and CDR2 from the germline V gene are MDHEN and SYDVKM. V trimming: 1 base; J trimming: 0 bases; junction bases outside the gene matches: 4. CDR3 bases: TGTGCCAGCAGTTTATTGGCAGGGGGCGCAACTAATGAAAAACTGTTTTTT. Translated, it gives CASSLLAGGATNEKLFF.

The rearrangement joins TRBV19 to TRBJ2-7; 7 bases fit TRBD1. Germline CDR1 LNHDA, CDR2 SQIVND (reference sequence). There are 14 residues in the CDR3. J was trimmed by 1 base and V by 6 bases; bases with no gene match: 6. The CDR3 DNA is TGTGCCAGTAGGTCCCAGGGGGTATCCTACGAGCAGTACTTC. Encoded protein: CASRSQGVSYEQYF.

This chain joins TRBV10-2 and TRBJ2-2; the match to TRBD2 covers 9 bases. Germline CDR1 is WSHSY and CDR2 is SAAADI. CDR3 length: 14 residues. Unmatched junction bases numbered 2, after V lost 5 bases and J lost 4 bases. In DNA form, the CDR3 reads TGCGCCAGCAGTCAAGCGGGGGGCACCGGGGAGCTGTTTTTT. Protein sequence: CASSQAGGTGELFF.

The J gene is TRBJ2-3, the V gene TRBV27, with a tentative D call TRBD1 (5 bases). V was trimmed by 7 bases and J by 2 bases, leaving 13 bases between them. CDR1 MNHEY and CDR2 SMNVEV come from the germline V gene (reference sequence). This CDR3 contains 14 residues. The CDR3 region is CASNPQGITDTQYF. CDR3 DNA: TGTGCCAGCAACCCCCAGGGAATCACAGATACGCAGTATTTT.

This rearrangement joins TRBV3-1 to TRBJ2-1, with 8 bases fitting TRBD1. V lost 6 bases to trimming and J lost 4 bases; unmatched junction nucleotides: 2. The CDR3 length is 13 residues. Germline assignment: CDR1 LGHDT and CDR2 YNNKEL (reference sequence). Written as DNA, the CDR3 is TGTGCCAGCAGGGGACAGGAGTACAATGAGCAGTTCTTC. Its protein is CASRGQEYNEQFF.

V is TRBV3-1 and J is TRBJ2-5; no firm D call. The V gene's germline CDR1 is LGHDT and CDR2 YNNKEL (reference sequence). V lost 8 bases, J lost 1 base, and 14 bases lay in between. The CDR3 consists of 14 residues. CDR3 bases: TGTGCCAGCGACGACGTAAGAACCCAAGAGACCCAGTACTTC. It codes for CASDDVRTQETQYF.

Comments on this clonotype: Germline and junction disagree at one end, which may indicate a read error. The chain employs TRBV27 and TRBJ2-1; D is unresolved. Germline CDR1 MNHEY, CDR2 SMNVEV (reference sequence). The CDR3 sequence is 14 residues long. The CDR3 DNA sequence: TGTGCCAGCAGTTTCCTATTGGAAGACGATGAGCGGTTCTTC. Its protein is CASSFLLEDDERFF.

This clonotype was seen only a few times. The chain uses TRBV28 and TRBJ2-7; the match to TRBD1 covers 10 bases. Germline V gives CDR1 MDHEN, CDR2 SYDVKM. The CDR3 consists of 15 residues. Losses at the gene ends were 5 bases for V and 4 bases for J; bases not matched to a gene: 8. The CDR3 DNA sequence: TGTGCCAGCAGTCCCCCGGGACAGGGGACTTACGAGCAGTACTTC. This translates into CASSPPGQGTYEQYF.

V usage is TRBV4-1 and J usage is TRBJ2-5; D not certain. V lost 2 bases and J 4 bases, leaving 8 bases between the germline ends. CDR3 length equals 13 residues. Germline lookup yields CDR1 MGHRA and CDR2 YSYEKL. The DNA of the CDR3 is TGCGCCAGCAGCCAACTTGCGTTAGAGACCCAGTACTTC. Residues: CASSQLALETQYF.

This sequence joins TRBV2 and TRBJ2-5; TRBD1 matches at 8 bases. Trimming cost V 5 bases and J 11 bases; bases outside gene matches: 13. Germline CDR1 reads SNHLY; CDR2 reads FYNNEI. The CDR3 sequence is 14 residues long. In DNA, the CDR3 is TGTGCCAGCAGTAGACAGGGGATGGGAAATGAGCAGTACTTC. This sequence encodes CASSRQGMGNEQYF.

The rearrangement links TRBV12-3 or TRBV12-4 to TRBJ2-3; no reliable D call. V lost 6 bases, J lost 6 bases, and 13 bases lay in between. The CDR3 totals 13 residues. As DNA, the CDR3 is TGTGCCAGCAGAAAACAACAGATTGATACGCAGTATTTT. It codes for CASRKQQIDTQYF.

In its sample, this clonotype was seen a few times. The chain has TRBV29-1 and TRBJ2-1, with 9 bases matching TRBD2. The CDR3 is 15 residues long. Germline V CDR1 and CDR2: SQVTM, ANQGSEA. J lost 7 bases, V lost 3 bases, and 10 bases had no gene match. The CDR3 is CSVDTAGGPMNEQFF. Here the CDR3 DNA reads TGCAGCGTTGATACGGCGGGAGGGCCTATGAATGAGCAGTTCTTC.

Here the CDR3 DNA reads TGTGCCAGCATGAGCGGGGGGGCCAACGTCCTGACTTTC. Amino acid sequence: CASMSGGANVLTF. V is TRBV27 and J is TRBJ2-6, with D perhaps matching TRBD2 (6 bases). V lost 7 bases and J lost 4, with 8 bases in between. The CDR3 extends over 13 amino acids. Germline CDR1 and CDR2: MNHEY and SMNVEV (reference sequence).

Many counts were recorded for this clonotype. This chain uses TRBV27 with TRBJ2-7; TRBD2 agrees at 7 bases. The CDR3 consists of 13 residues. From germline, CDR1 is MNHEY and CDR2 SMNVEV (reference sequence). The V and J ends lost 5 bases and 2 bases, in that order; junction bases with no gene match: 3. DNA of the CDR3: TGTGCCAGCAGTCGCGGGGGACCCTACGAGCAGTACTTC. Protein sequence: CASSRGGPYEQYF.

The chain joins TRBV24-1 to TRBJ2-1; a weak D match, TRBD1 (6 bases). The V end was cut by 4 bases, the J end by 1 base, with 13 bases between. The CDR3 consists of 16 residues. Germline CDR1 and CDR2: KGHDR and SFDVKD. The CDR3 nucleotides read TGTGCCACCAGTGACGAACAGGGTGGATCCTACAATGAGCAGTTCTTC. As protein: CATSDEQGGSYNEQFF.

As to this clonotype: A read error may produce the germline difference seen at one junction end. This chain connects TRBV18 to TRBJ2-7; D possibly uses TRBD1 or TRBD2 (5 bases each). Germline V gene sequence: CDR1 KGHSH, CDR2 LQKENI. The CDR3 is 11 amino acids. The DNA for the CDR3 is TGTGCCAGCTCACCAAAGGGACCTCCGTTCTTC. Protein sequence: CASSPKGPPFF.

The rearrangement joins TRBV7-8 to TRBJ2-7; 9 positions agree with TRBD2. The CDR3 has 17 residues. The V gene end was trimmed by 5 bases and the J gene end by 4 bases; junction bases not matched to a gene: 15. Germline values: CDR1 SGHVS, CDR2 FQNEAQ. This chain's CDR3 is CASSHPSGGNLVYEQYF. The DNA of the CDR3 is TGTGCCAGCAGCCACCCGAGCGGGGGGAATTTAGTTTACGAGCAGTACTTC. Variable domain in full (rest from reference TRBV7-8 and TRBJ2-7): GAGVSQSPRYKVAKRGQDVALRCDPISGHVSLFWYQQALGQGPEFLTYFQNEAQLDKSGLPSDRFFAERPEGSVSTLKIQRTQQEDSAVYLCASSHPSGGNLVYEQYFGPGTRLTVT.

A few counts support this clonotype. The chain combines TRBV7-2 with TRBJ2-3; 9 bases match TRBD2. The CDR3 spans 14 residues. V shed 4 bases, J shed 4 bases, and the junction held 3 bases outside the gene matches. CDR1 is SGHTA, CDR2 FQGNSA, per germline. Here the CDR3 reads CASSWGLASDTQYF. In DNA, the CDR3 is TGTGCCAGCAGCTGGGGACTAGCATCAGATACGCAGTATTTT.

This chain uses TRBV20-1 with TRBJ1-1, with D hard to call. This CDR3 has 11 amino acids. Germline CDR1 is DFQATT and CDR2 is SNEGSKA (reference sequence). V was pared by 1 base and J by 0 bases, with 0 bases between. The CDR3 region has the DNA TGCAGTGCTAGAGTGAACACTGAAGCTTTCTTT. This encodes CSARVNTEAFF.

V gene TRBV7-9 combines with J gene TRBJ1-2; D unresolved. The V gene's germline CDR1 is SEHNR and CDR2 FQNEAQ (reference sequence). The ends were cut back, 4 bases at V and 8 bases at J, with 8 bases in the middle. The CDR3 is made up of 11 amino acids. The CDR3 here is CASSSPPGYTF. The CDR3 DNA reads as TGTGCCAGCAGCTCCCCGCCGGGCTACACCTTC.

Turning to this clonotype: Sequence at one end of the junction differs from germline and may be a read error. The chain carries TRBV29-1 and TRBJ2-6; 10 bases map to TRBD2. The CDR3 spans 16 residues. Germline loops: CDR1 SQVTM, CDR2 ANQGSEA. CDR3 bases: TGCAGCGTATTTAGCGGGAGGTCCTCTGGGGCCAACGCCCTGACTTTC. This translates into CSVFSGRSSGANALTF.

The chain employs TRBV6-2 or TRBV6-3 and TRBJ1-6, with D unresolved. CDR1 and CDR2 (germline): MNHEY, SVGEGT. Trimming left V 6 bases short and J 0 bases short, with 6 bases between. The CDR3 sequence is 14 residues long. This chain's CDR3 is CASRRTSYNSPLHF. The CDR3, as DNA: TGTGCCAGCAGACGGACCTCCTATAATTCACCCCTCCACTTT.

The chain carries TRBV20-1 and TRBJ2-7; D perhaps matches TRBD2 (6 bases). The CDR3 length is 13 residues. Germline V CDR1 and CDR2: DFQATT, SNEGSKA (reference sequence). V was shortened by 5 bases and J by 6 bases, with 17 bases between the two germline ends. CDR3 DNA: TGCAGTGCTCGCGGGACTCGCCACGGCGAGCAGTACTTC. It specifies CSARGTRHGEQYF.

The V call is TRBV28, the J call TRBJ1-5; D remains unclear. Trimming cost V 8 bases and J 0 bases, with 20 bases left between them. Germline V gene lookup returns CDR1 MDHEN and CDR2 SYDVKM. The CDR3 is 17 amino acids. The CDR3 DNA reads TGTGCCAGCCTCCAGGTCGGGGTCCTGTATAGCAATCAGCCCCAGCATTTT. Its translation: CASLQVGVLYSNQPQHF.

This clonotype was seen a few times. The J gene is TRBJ2-5, the V gene TRBV7-2; tentatively, D is TRBD1 (6 bases). The CDR3 sequence is 16 residues long. Trimming cost V 1 base and J 1 base, with 13 bases left between them. Germline loops: CDR1 SGHTA, CDR2 FQGNSA. CDR3 bases: TGTGCCAGCAGCTTAGGGCCAGGACAGACCCAAGAGACCCAGTACTTC. It is translated as CASSLGPGQTQETQYF.